This T cell receptor (beta chain) was captured by sequencing in a study of response to subunit inactivated influenza vaccine (dated by TCRdb to about 2018). In the study overall: Deep quantitative T cell receptor repertoire profiling was used in the study to track responses to a trivalent subunit inactivated influenza vaccine. The full study reports these points: The authors suggested that each seasonal influenza vaccination may recruit only a limited number of new T cells.

Details on this clonotype: This clone's antigen is unknown. It has no much larger one-base neighbor in the sample; base qualities were not kept.

Library prep was done by RT-PCR. Instrument used: Illumina HiSeq 2500. The raw public reads went through TCRdb reprocessing: fastp at Q25, MiXCR clone calling, in-frame beta chains kept. Here each entry gathers all rows of one CDR3 protein and keeps the most common genes and DNA. This sample gives around 710,000 distinct CDR3 sequences in total; about 15% of them show up just once. Jointly, the top ten make up around 6.5% of the sample. As encoded in the germline V gene, CDR1 is SGHRS while CDR2 is YFSETQ. V was cut back by 1 base and J by 2 bases, leaving a gap of 13 bases between them. The CDR3 spans 15 residues, from the cysteine through the phenylalanine. Only the CDR3 portion is preserved as DNA: 45 bases, with reading frame beginning at the first base.

The source material was PBMCs from blood, sampled 14 days before vaccination. The V gene is TRBV5-1 and the J gene is TRBJ2-7; no D segment can be confidently identified. The sequence was collected from a man in his fifties or sixties who received an inactivated influenza vaccine. Donor details come from another sample of the same person, matched by shared clones. The base sequence is TGCGCCAGCAGCTTGACATTCGGAGACCCCTACGAGCAGTACTTC. Its coded protein is CASSLTFGDPYEQYF.